This TCR beta chain derives from a study of cytomegalovirus exposure and HLA in healthy donors. Study-level points and caveats: CMV serostatus was the only recorded immune exposure for donors.

From germline, CDR1 is SNHLY and CDR2 FYNNEI. The CDR3 length is 14 residues. Trimming at V came to 8 bases and at J to 6 bases, leaving 8 bases not matched to a gene. By share of the sample, this clone is medium-sized. Its antigen is unknown. PCR primers comprised 60 Vbeta and 13 Jbeta primers. Assay used: immunoSEQ multiplex PCR; TCRdb lists only in-frame clones, some missing. The sample lists about 150,000 clones; under 85% were seen once. This clonotype was sampled from a man between 18 and 29 years old in good health and CMV-seronegative. Material: PBMCs. This chain connects TRBV2 to TRBJ2-2, with TRBD2 matching 8 bases. DNA for the CDR3: TGTGCCAGCTGGGCGGGGGGAATCTCCGGGGAGCTGTTTTTT. Encoded protein: CASWAGGISGELFF.